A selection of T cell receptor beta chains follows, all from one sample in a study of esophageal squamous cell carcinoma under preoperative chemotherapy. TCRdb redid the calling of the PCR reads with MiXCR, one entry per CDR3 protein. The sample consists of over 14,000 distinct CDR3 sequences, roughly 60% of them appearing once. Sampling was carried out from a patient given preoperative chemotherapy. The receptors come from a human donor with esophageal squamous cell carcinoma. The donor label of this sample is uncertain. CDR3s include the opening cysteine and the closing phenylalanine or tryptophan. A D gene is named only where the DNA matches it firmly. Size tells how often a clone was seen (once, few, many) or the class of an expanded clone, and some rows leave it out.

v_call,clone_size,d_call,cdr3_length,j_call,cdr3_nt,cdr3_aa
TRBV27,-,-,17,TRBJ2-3,TGTGCCAGCAGTCGGCGATTACGGACCGATGGCCCAGATACGCAGTATTTT,CASSRRLRTDGPDTQYF
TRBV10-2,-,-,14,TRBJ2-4,TGTGCGGGGCGCGGCGGCCGTGAACAGGAGATTCAGTACTTC,CAGRGGREQEIQYF
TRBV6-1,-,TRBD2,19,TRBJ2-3,TGTGCCAGCAGTGACGACCCCGGGGAGCGGGAGGGCTCTTGGGATACGCAGTATTTT,CASSDDPGEREGSWDTQYF
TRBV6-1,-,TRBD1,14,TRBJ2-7,TGTGCCAGCAGCCGACGGGACAGCCATTATGAGCAGTACTTC,CASSRRDSHYEQYF
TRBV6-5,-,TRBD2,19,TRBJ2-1,TGTGCCAGCAGTTACTCGATTTTGGCGGGAGGGAGCTCCTACAATGAGCAGTTCTTC,CASSYSILAGGSSYNEQFF
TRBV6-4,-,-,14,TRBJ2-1,TGTGCGGGGAGTGGGGGAGGGGGCCCAGAGACGCAGTATTTC,CAGSGGGGPETQYF
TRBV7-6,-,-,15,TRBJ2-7,TGTGCCAGCAGCTCAAAGTTCTCAGGGGTAGACGAGCAGTACTTC,CASSSKFSGVDEQYF
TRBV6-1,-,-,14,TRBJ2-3,TGTGCCGGCAAGGGGACGGGAGCCAAGGATACGCAGTATTTT,CAGKGTGAKDTQYF
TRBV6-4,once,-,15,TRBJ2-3,TGTGCCAGCGGTCTTGGGGGGGGGGCCGGAGATACGCAGTATTTT,CASGLGGGAGDTQYF
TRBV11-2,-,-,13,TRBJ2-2,TGTGCCAACGAGGTTGTGAGCACCGGGGCGCAGTTTTTT,CANEVVSTGAQFF
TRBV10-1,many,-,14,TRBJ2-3,TGCGCCAGCAGTGAAGGGACTAGCACAGATACGCAGTATTTT,CASSEGTSTDTQYF
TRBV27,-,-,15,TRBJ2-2,TGTGCCAGCAGTTTAAGGGGTGGATACACCGGTGCGCAGTTTTTT,CASSLRGGYTGAQFF
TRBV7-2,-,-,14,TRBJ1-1,TGTGCCAGCAGCTTAGTGGAGGTGGGCACTGAAGCTTTCTTT,CASSLVEVGTEAFF
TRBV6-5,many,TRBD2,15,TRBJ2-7,TGTGCCAGCAGTTACGTGGCTAGCGGGAGAGTCGAGCAGTACTTC,CASSYVASGRVEQYF
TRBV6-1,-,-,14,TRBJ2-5,TGTGCCAGGGGAGGGGGACAGGAAGGGGACACCCAGTACTTC,CARGGGQEGDTQYF
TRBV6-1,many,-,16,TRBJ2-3,TGTGCCAGCAGTGAAGACAGGGTGCGAGGATTAGATACGCAGTATTTT,CASSEDRVRGLDTQYF
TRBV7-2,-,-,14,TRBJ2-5,TGTGCCAGCAACCTGCTCAGCTCCCAAGAGACCCAGTACTTC,CASNLLSSQETQYF
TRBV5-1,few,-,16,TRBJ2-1,TGCGCCAGCAGCTTGGCTGGAGGGAGCTCCTACAATGAGCAGTTCTTC,CASSLAGGSSYNEQFF
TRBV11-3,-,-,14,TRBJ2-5,TGTGCGGGGATCGGGGGCCGGAGCCAAGAGACGCAGTATTTC,CAGIGGRSQETQYF
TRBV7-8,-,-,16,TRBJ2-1,TGTGCCAGCAGCTCAAGCCGCTTTGTCTCCTACAATGAGCAGTTCTTC,CASSSSRFVSYNEQFF
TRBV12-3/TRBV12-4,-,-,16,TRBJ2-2,TGTGCCAGCTGCCAACGAGGAGTCGCGAACACCGGGGAGCTGTTTTTT,CASCQRGVANTGELFF
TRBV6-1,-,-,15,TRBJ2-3,TGTGCCAGCGGCACGGGAGCGGGCGCCAAAAATACGCAGTATTTT,CASGTGAGAKNTQYF
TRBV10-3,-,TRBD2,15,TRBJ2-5,TGTGCCGGAGCCCCGGGACTAGCGGGTGATGGGACCCAGTACTTC,CAGAPGLAGDGTQYF
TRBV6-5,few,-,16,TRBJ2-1,TGTGCCAGCAGTTACTCGAGGACAACCCTCCGGGTTGAGCAGTTCTTC,CASSYSRTTLRVEQFF
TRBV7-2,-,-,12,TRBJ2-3,TGTGCCAGCAGCCTAGCCGGAGCGTCCCAGTATTTC,CASSLAGASQYF
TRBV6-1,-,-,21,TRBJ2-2,TGTGCCAGCAGCGCCCTTCCCGCGGTAATAGCGGAGGGGCTGAACACCGGTACGCAGTTTTTT,CASSALPAVIAEGLNTGTQFF
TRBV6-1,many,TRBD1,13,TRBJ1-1,TGTGCCAGCCGGGACAGGGGTCTCACTGAAGCTTTCTTT,CASRDRGLTEAFF
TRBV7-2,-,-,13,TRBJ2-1,TGTGCCAGCAGCTTCTGGGGATCCAATGAGCAGTTCTTC,CASSFWGSNEQFF
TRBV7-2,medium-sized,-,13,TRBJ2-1,TGTGCCAGCAGCTGGGACTTTCCCTACGAGCAGTTCTTC,CASSWDFPYEQFF
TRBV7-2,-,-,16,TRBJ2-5,TGTGCCAGCGGGGGGCGAGGGGGGGGTGACACAGAGACCCAGTACTTC,CASGGRGGGDTETQYF
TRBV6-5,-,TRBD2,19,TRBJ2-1,TGTGCCAGCAGTTCAAGCCGACTAGCGGGAGACGGGATTTACAATGAGCAGTTCTTC,CASSSSRLAGDGIYNEQFF
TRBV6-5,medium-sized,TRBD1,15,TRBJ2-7,TGTGCCAGCAGTACCGAGGGGACAGGGTATATCGAGCAGTACTTC,CASSTEGTGYIEQYF
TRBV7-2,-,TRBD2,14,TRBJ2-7,TGTGCGGGCAGCGGGGGCACTGACGAAGATACGCAGTACTTC,CAGSGGTDEDTQYF
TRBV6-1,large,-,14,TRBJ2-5,TGTGCCAGCAGTGCCTGGGCAGGGGGGGAGACCCAGTACTTC,CASSAWAGGETQYF
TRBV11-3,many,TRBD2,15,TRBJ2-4,TGTGCCAGCAGCCCTACTAGCGGTTCGGGCGGCATTCAGTACTTC,CASSPTSGSGGIQYF
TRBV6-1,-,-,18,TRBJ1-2,TGTGCCAGCAGTGAAGAGGGTACAGGAAGAAGAAATAACTATGGCTACACCTTC,CASSEEGTGRRNNYGYTF
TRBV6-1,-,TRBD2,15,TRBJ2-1,TGTGCCAGGGTAAAAGGGGCGCGGGGGGGGGAGACGCAGTATTTC,CARVKGARGGETQYF
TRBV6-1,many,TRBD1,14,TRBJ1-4,TGTGCCAGCAGGGGACAGGGCCTGACTGGAAAACTGTTTTTT,CASRGQGLTGKLFF
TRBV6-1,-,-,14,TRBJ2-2,TGTGCGAGCAGCCAGGGAGTGAGCACAGAGGCGCTGTTTTTT,CASSQGVSTEALFF